This T cell receptor beta chain was sequenced during a study of blood T cell repertoires in COVID-19. Study-level background: Samples came from the United States, Italy and Spain, spanning acute and convalescent COVID-19.

Authors' methods: Estimated nucleated cell counts came from reference gene primer amplification. Measured with immunoSEQ multiplex PCR; TCRdb has only the in-frame clones, and not every one. Clonal size and the V and J genes are those of that table, whereas D and trimming came from the DNA. This sample has approximately 200,000 clones; 70% to 90% occur once, and the top ten carry 10% to 11%. This CDR3 has 14 amino acids. The chain recombines TRBV21-1 with TRBJ2-5; the table's D call, TRBD1, has no DNA check behind it. TRBV21-1 is shown as a pseudogene. Sequencing input: peripheral blood. The TCR was taken from a human donor with active or convalescent COVID-19. The donor label of this sample is uncertain. The CDR3 loop is CASSTTDSPETQYF. The CDR3 DNA reads as TGTGCCAGCAGCACGACGGACAGCCCTGAGACCCAGTACTTC.